This entry is about one T cell receptor beta chain. Its cognate antigen is unknown. This sample was taken from a study of response to subunit inactivated influenza vaccine. Study-level results: Each seasonal flu vaccination may recruit only limited new T cells, authors suggested.

Using its own MiXCR run on the RT-PCR reads, TCRdb lists one record per CDR3 protein. The sample consists of almost 250,000 distinct CDR3 sequences, 9% to 15% of them appearing once. There are 16 residues in the CDR3. With 6 bases removed from V and 5 bases from J, the gap between germline ends came to 17 bases. Germline CDR1 WSHSY, CDR2 SAAADI. This rearrangement joins TRBV10-2 to TRBJ1-6; no definite D call. The source was non-naive T cells sorted from PBMCs, collected 14 to 15 days before vaccination. This TCR derives from a man in his forties or fifties who received an inactivated influenza vaccine. In DNA form, the CDR3 reads TGCGCCAGCAGCCCCCACGAGGCTGGGAATAATTCACCCCTCCACTTT. It translates to CASSPHEAGNNSPLHF.